The entry below describes one TCR beta chain. What it binds is unknown. The sample belongs to a study of cytomegalovirus exposure and HLA in healthy donors. Study as a whole: Around 180 million T cells yielded 110 million or so unique TCR beta sequences in earlier analysis.

Germline V lookup: CDR1 KGHSH, CDR2 LQKENI. V lost 3 bases and J lost 4, with 18 bases in between. The CDR3 spans 16 residues. PCR used 60 Vbeta primers and 13 Jbeta primers. Assay used: immunoSEQ multiplex PCR; TCRdb lists only in-frame clones, some missing. The table records about 60,000 clones, about two thirds of them present only once. The study's findings and limits: A later analysis reported that several of the most significant clusters appeared to be linked to common viral pathogens, among them Epstein-Barr virus. TRBV6-2, TRBV6-3 and other indistinguishable V segments were excluded. Listed as cytomegalovirus-associated were approximately 160 TCR beta chains.

This sequence originates from an older woman in good health and CMV-seropositive. The rearrangement joins TRBV18 to TRBJ2-5; D perhaps matches TRBD1 (7 bases). The sample was PBMCs. The CDR3 DNA sequence: TGTGCCAGCTCACCTGTTGGACGGCAGGGGGGAGAGACCCAGTACTTC. Its translation: CASSPVGRQGGETQYF.